This T cell receptor (beta chain) was obtained from a study of shared clonotypes between healthy human individuals (TCRdb year 2020). For context, the study as a whole: Two women and three men aged 18 to 49 years were included in the cohort. Different laboratories and diverse techniques were used to prepare libraries and sequence TCR repertoires, to increase sequencing depth and limit assay-specific biases. Leukapheresis yielded between about 0.94 and 9 billion PBMCs per donor. The study deeply sequenced blood TCR repertoires of roughly five healthy adults to estimate repertoire size and the extent of clonotype sharing between individuals. Study-wide findings and limitations: Pairwise subsampling led to the expectation that sequencing depth would affect the degree of clonotype sharing among donors. Because the study included a small number of donors, the genetic and exposure-history diversity represented was limited. Sampling was restricted to blood, and TCR repertoires in tissue are likely to differ from TCR repertoires in blood.

The germline V end is reduced by 1 base and the J end by 0 bases; junction bases left unmatched: 9. In the germline V gene, CDR1 corresponds to SNHLY and CDR2 to FYNNEI. The CDR3 contains 18 residues, cysteine and phenylalanine counted. The entry retains the CDR3 DNA only, 54 bases that are in frame from base 1. About this clone: Its antigen target is currently unknown. No base quality values were provided; no much bigger clone lies one nucleotide off.

Healthy HIV-negative adults with no recently reported acute infections or vaccinations were included as donors. Only Caucasian adults living in Nashville, Tennessee, USA were represented among the donors. For unsorted samples, some 100 million PBMCs were counted and genomic DNA was extracted with the QIAamp DNA Blood Mini kit. Blood was obtained by leukapheresis, after which PBMCs were separated by Ficoll-Histopaque density gradient centrifugation and cryopreserved in liquid nitrogen vapor phase. Using the deep immunoSEQ assay, multiplex PCR amplified TCR CDR3 regions from genomic DNA. Extracted genomic DNA from each cell subset was distributed evenly across all wells of several immunoSEQ 96-well plates, and each plate was treated as a replicate. For unsorted PBMC, each replicate PCR was loaded with roughly 270 ng genomic DNA, equivalent to 25,000 to 35,000 T cell genomes. Ten immunoSEQ deep assay plates were used to sequence unsorted PBMC genomic DNA. Purified libraries were measured with a Qubit 3.0 fluorometer, size-checked on a Bioanalyzer 2100, and measured again with the KAPA Library Quantification kit. Each immunoSEQ 96-well plate was sequenced on its own single-read 150-cycle Illumina NextSeq 550 flow cell. The authors' pipeline ran thus. Because the immunoSEQ output held only junctional sequences and lacked quality scores, the filtering could not match the filtering applied to full-length reads. To assign V/J genes and CDR3, sequences were annotated using PyIR, a Python wrapper for IgBLAST v1.9, with IMGT germline references. Reads with weak V/J assignments (E-value above 1e-6), missing CDR3, stop codons, out-of-frame junctions, or ambiguous translated residues were removed. A V3J clonotype was defined by an identical inferred V gene, J gene, and CDR3 amino acid sequence. Percentage overlap between repertoires was computed as shared unique clonotypes divided by the size of the smaller repertoire. Three approaches were used to assess repertoire richness: RTK rarefaction, the Chao1 estimator, and Recon v2.1 estimates of unobserved clonotypes. What TCRdb holds here is the immuneACCESS table cut down to in-frame rearrangements. Part of the clones is not present; checked against another copy, under half of the missing clones reflect an unresolved V gene, and the others are unexplained. V, J and clone size are taken as reported in that table, and D and trimming were inferred from the DNA itself. Here the sample has fewer than 550,000 clones; over 60% occur a single time. The ten largest clones represent approximately 12% of the sample.

The origin of this receptor is a woman in her thirties or forties in good health. Some clones in this sample may be carry-over from other donors' samples. In this chain, TRBV2 is recombined with TRBJ2-3; 8 bases in between match TRBD2. What was sequenced was PBMCs. CDR3 protein: CASSEVGGRRSSTDTQYF. The DNA sequence reads TGTGCCAGCAGTGAAGTGGGCGGGAGGCGCTCTAGCACAGATACGCAGTATTTT.